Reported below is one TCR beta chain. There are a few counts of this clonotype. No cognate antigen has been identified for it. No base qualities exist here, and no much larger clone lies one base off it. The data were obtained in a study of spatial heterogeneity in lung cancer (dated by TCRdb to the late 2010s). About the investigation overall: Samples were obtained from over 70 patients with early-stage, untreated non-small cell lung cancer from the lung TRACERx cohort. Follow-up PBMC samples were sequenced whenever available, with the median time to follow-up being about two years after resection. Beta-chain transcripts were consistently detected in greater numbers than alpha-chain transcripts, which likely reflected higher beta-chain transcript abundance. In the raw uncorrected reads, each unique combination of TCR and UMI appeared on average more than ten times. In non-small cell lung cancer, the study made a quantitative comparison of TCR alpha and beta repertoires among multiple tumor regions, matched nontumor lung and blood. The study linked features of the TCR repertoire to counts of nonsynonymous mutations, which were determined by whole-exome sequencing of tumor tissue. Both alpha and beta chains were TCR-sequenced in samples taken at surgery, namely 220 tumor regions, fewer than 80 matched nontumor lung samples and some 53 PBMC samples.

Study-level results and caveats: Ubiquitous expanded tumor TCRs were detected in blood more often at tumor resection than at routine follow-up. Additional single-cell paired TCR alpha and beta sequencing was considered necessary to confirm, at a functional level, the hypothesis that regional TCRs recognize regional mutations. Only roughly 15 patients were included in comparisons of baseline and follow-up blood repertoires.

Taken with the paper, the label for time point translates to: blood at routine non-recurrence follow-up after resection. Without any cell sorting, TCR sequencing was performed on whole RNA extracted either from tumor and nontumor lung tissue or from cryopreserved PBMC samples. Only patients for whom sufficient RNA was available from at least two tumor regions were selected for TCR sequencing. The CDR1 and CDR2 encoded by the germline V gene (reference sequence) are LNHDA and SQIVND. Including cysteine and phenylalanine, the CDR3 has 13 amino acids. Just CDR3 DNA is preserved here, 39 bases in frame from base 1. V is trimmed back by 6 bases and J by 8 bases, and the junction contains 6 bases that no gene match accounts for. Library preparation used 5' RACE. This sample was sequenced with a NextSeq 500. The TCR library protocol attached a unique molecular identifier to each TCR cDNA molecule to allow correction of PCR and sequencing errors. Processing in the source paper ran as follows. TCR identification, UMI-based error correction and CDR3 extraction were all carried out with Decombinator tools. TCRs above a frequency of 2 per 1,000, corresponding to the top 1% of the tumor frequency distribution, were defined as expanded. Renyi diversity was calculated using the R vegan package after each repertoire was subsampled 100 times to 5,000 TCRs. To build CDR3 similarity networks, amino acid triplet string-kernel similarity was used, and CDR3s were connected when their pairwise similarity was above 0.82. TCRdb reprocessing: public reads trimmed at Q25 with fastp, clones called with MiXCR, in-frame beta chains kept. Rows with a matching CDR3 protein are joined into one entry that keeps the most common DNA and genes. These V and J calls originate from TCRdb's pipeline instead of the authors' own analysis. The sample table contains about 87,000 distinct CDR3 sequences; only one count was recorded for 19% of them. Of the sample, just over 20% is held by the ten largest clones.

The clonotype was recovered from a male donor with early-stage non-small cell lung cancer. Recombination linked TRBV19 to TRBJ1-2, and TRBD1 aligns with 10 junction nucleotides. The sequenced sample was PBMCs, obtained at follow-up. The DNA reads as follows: TGTGCCAGTAGCCTGACAGGGGGCATCGGCTACACCTTC. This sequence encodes CASSLTGGIGYTF.